Following are 8 T cell receptor beta chains from one sample sequenced in a study of metastatic and nonmetastatic thyroid tumors. Patients were all untreated before their thyroid surgery. TCRdb re-analyzed the PCR reads through MiXCR. The sample holds 25,000 to 30,000 clones; approximately 15% are singletons and the top ten take 15% to 18%. Material for sequencing was blood. The receptors come from a male donor with papillary thyroid cancer or a benign thyroid nodule (not recorded which). Some clones in this sample may be carry-over from other donors' samples.

The table lists this clone with many counts. V usage is TRBV28 and J usage is TRBJ2-7, with a possible D match to TRBD1 (6 bases). Germline CDR1 MDHEN, CDR2 SYDVKM. Trimming took 6 bases from V and 3 from J, leaving 9 bases between them. This CDR3 comprises 12 residues. For the CDR3, the DNA is TGTGCCAGCAGGGGCAGGGGCTACGAGCAGTACTTC. Its protein product is CASRGRGYEQYF.

With respect to this clone: This may stem from a read error, because a much larger clone lies one nucleotide away. This CDR3 is also generated by other DNA sequences in the sample. The chain is built from TRBV10-1 and TRBJ2-2; D may correspond to TRBD1 or TRBD2 (6 bases each). V lost 3 bases, J lost 4 bases, and 12 bases lay in between. Germline CDR1 and CDR2: WNHNN and SYGVQD (reference sequence). CDR3 length equals 15 residues. The CDR3 spells CASSEGGGRTGELFF. Here the CDR3 DNA reads TGCGCCAGCAGTGAAGGTGGGGGGCGCACCGGGGAGCTGTTTTTT.

This clone was picked up many times. The gene calls are TRBV11-2 and TRBJ2-1; D possibly uses TRBD1 or TRBD2 (5 bases each). CDR1 is SGHAT and CDR2 is FQNNGV in the germline V gene. Trimming stripped 5 bases from V and 5 bases from J, with 25 bases between. This CDR3 comprises 18 residues. The CDR3 loop reads CASSPRGWWGTVDNEQFF. The CDR3 DNA reads as TGTGCCAGCAGCCCTCGCGGGTGGTGGGGGACCGTAGACAATGAGCAGTTCTTC.

The rearrangement joins TRBV20-1 to TRBJ1-2; no firm D call. This CDR3 is 16 amino acids long. V was clipped by 4 bases and J by 4 bases, with 22 bases between them. Germline V gene sequence: CDR1 DFQATT, CDR2 SNEGSKA (reference sequence). As DNA, the CDR3 is TGCAGTGCTATCCCAAGCGGCAGAGAGGGTGGCTATGGCTACACCTTC. This translates into CSAIPSGREGGYGYTF.

This clone occurred many times. This chain uses TRBV6-1 with TRBJ2-3, with TRBD1 matching 8 bases. Trimming at V came to 6 bases and at J to 2 bases, leaving 7 bases not matched to a gene. The CDR3 length is 15 residues. CDR1 is MNHNS, CDR2 SASEGT, per germline. The CDR3 nucleotides are TGTGCCAGCAGGACAGGGGCCTGGGCCACAGATACGCAGTATTTT. Translation: CASRTGAWATDTQYF.

At least ten counts were recorded for this clone. J is TRBJ1-5 and V is TRBV10-2; a weak D match, TRBD1 (5 bases). V was trimmed by 3 bases and J by 5 bases, leaving 17 bases between them. The CDR3 is made up of 16 amino acids. Germline CDR1 WSHSY, CDR2 SAAADI. The CDR3 protein is CASSDSGLGTYQPQHF. The CDR3 nucleotides are TGCGCCAGCAGTGACTCAGGATTGGGGACCTATCAGCCCCAGCATTTT.

The chain has TRBV20-1 and TRBJ1-1; tentatively, D is TRBD1 (5 bases). This CDR3 contains 13 residues. V was trimmed by 2 bases and J by 6 bases, leaving 13 bases between them. Germline V gene data show CDR1 as DFQATT and CDR2 as SNEGSKA (reference sequence). The CDR3 loop is CSARSGFSSEAFF. The CDR3 DNA reads as TGCAGTGCTAGATCAGGGTTTAGTTCTGAAGCTTTCTTT.

In regard to this clone: Just one base apart from a much larger clone, this may be a read error. The rearrangement links TRBV3-1 to TRBJ2-4; perhaps D is TRBD1 or TRBD2 (5 bases each). This CDR3 comprises 17 residues. Trimming left V 4 bases short and J 3 bases short, with 19 bases between. Germline assignment: CDR1 LGHDT and CDR2 YNNKEL (reference sequence). The CDR3 region has the DNA TGTGCCAGCAGCCCATCCGGGGCAGATAGTGTCAAAAACATTCAGTACTTC. As protein: CASSPSGADSVKNIQYF.